Each of the 24 T cell receptor beta chains below was sequenced from the same sample in a study of cytomegalovirus exposure and HLA in healthy donors. The method was immunoSEQ multiplex PCR; TCRdb's version includes in-frame clones alone and lacks a portion of them. The sample yields over 100,000 clones, approximately 92% seen once. Material for sequencing was PBMCs. The receptors shown here come from a woman aged 18-35 years in good health and CMV-seronegative.

The rearrangement uses TRBV7-9 and TRBJ2-7; D call uncertain. The ends were cut back, 5 bases at V and 0 bases at J, with 17 bases in the middle. This CDR3 contains 16 residues. Germline CDR1 SEHNR, CDR2 FQNEAQ (reference sequence). CDR3 bases: TGTGCCAGCAGCACATCGCAGGTAGGCCTCTCCTACGAGCAGTACTTC. This sequence encodes CASSTSQVGLSYEQYF.

The chain joins TRBV6-6 to TRBJ1-1, with D possibly matching TRBD1 (5 bases). Looked up from germline, CDR1 is MNHNY and CDR2 is SVGAGI (reference sequence). The CDR3 contains 13 residues. Trimming shortened V by 6 bases and J by 2 bases, and 10 bases separated the two germline ends. The CDR3 coding sequence is TGTGCCAGCAGACCAGGGCCTAACACTGAAGCTTTCTTT. Its translation: CASRPGPNTEAFF.

The chain is built from TRBV18 and TRBJ2-7; D is undetermined. Trimming stripped 1 base from V and 2 bases from J, with 9 bases between. CDR3 length equals 14 residues. The germline V gene encodes CDR1 KGHSH and CDR2 LQKENI. The DNA of the CDR3 is TGTGCCAGCTCACCACTCGATCTAACCTACGAGCAGTACTTC. It encodes CASSPLDLTYEQYF.

CDR3 DNA sequence: TGTGCCAGCAGCTTGGGGGGACAGGCCAACTATGGCTACACCTTC. Residues: CASSLGGQANYGYTF. This chain uses TRBV5-5 with TRBJ1-2, with 8 bases identical to TRBD1. The length of the CDR3 is 15 residues. The junction had 3 bases not matched to a gene; V was cut back by 0 bases and J by 2 bases. Germline CDR1 and CDR2: SGHKS and YYEKEE (reference sequence).

The rearrangement links TRBV6-1 to TRBJ1-6, with 9 bases that match TRBD1. The CDR3 is 20 residues long. With 3 bases clipped from V and 7 bases from J, the junction kept 19 bases outside the gene matches. Germline values: CDR1 MNHNS, CDR2 SASEGT. The CDR3 protein is CASSEKFLILPGQGNSPLHF. For the CDR3, the DNA is TGTGCCAGCAGTGAGAAATTTTTAATATTACCCGGACAGGGGAATTCACCCCTCCACTTT.

This clone was counted between two and nine times. The chain joins TRBV5-1 to TRBJ1-5; 10 bases are shared with TRBD1. V shed 3 bases and J 7 bases; nucleotides not matched to a gene: 1. The CDR3 has 13 residues. Germline loops: CDR1 SGHRS, CDR2 YFSETQ. The CDR3 spells CASSWGQGQPQHF. The CDR3 bases are TGCGCCAGCAGCTGGGGACAGGGGCAGCCCCAGCATTTT.

The V call is TRBV10-2, the J call TRBJ1-1; D not certain. The V end lost 6 bases, the J end lost 7 bases, and 9 bases lay between the germline ends. CDR3 length: 11 residues. Germline-derived CDR1 and CDR2 are WSHSY and SAAADI. CDR3 protein: CASSPGNEAFF. The CDR3 nucleotides read TGCGCCAGCAGCCCGGGAAATGAAGCTTTCTTT.

The chain has TRBV5-1 and TRBJ2-7, with D maybe TRBD2 (5 bases). This CDR3 has 14 residues. V dropped 2 bases and J dropped 5 bases, with 14 bases sitting between them. Germline assignment: CDR1 SGHRS and CDR2 YFSETQ. Here the CDR3 reads CASSLQPGSDEQYF. Written as DNA, the CDR3 is TGCGCCAGCAGCTTACAGCCGGGTAGCGACGAGCAGTACTTC.

The chain couples TRBV6-5 to TRBJ1-2; TRBD1 might be the D (5 bases). The germline V gene has CDR1 MNHEY and CDR2 SVGAGI. The CDR3 runs to 13 residues. Trimming removed 5 bases from V and 8 bases from J, with 15 bases in between. In nucleotides, the CDR3 is TGTGCCAGCAGTAACCGTCGGGGGGTAGGCTACACCTTC. The encoded protein is CASSNRRGVGYTF.

This CDR3 is CASSTDPGRDISPLHF. CDR3 nucleotide sequence: TGTGCCAGCAGCACAGACCCGGGCAGGGACATTTCACCCCTCCACTTT. The chain links TRBV5-4 to TRBJ1-6, with D tentatively TRBD1 (6 bases). The ends were cut back, 4 bases at V and 9 bases at J, with 20 bases in the middle. CDR1 is SGHNT, CDR2 YYREEE, per germline (reference sequence). The CDR3 loop spans 16 amino acids.

The chain couples TRBV29-1 to TRBJ2-1; D uncertain. Per germline, CDR1 SQVTM and CDR2 ANQGSEA. V lost 4 bases and J 5 bases, leaving 12 bases between the germline ends. The CDR3 has 13 residues. The CDR3 DNA reads TGCAGCGTTGTAGTCCAAATTGACAATGAGCAGTTCTTC. The encoded protein is CSVVVQIDNEQFF.

The V gene is TRBV6-5, the J gene TRBJ1-6; no firm D call. CDR3 length: 14 amino acids. The germline CDR1 and CDR2 sequences are MNHEY and SVGAGI. Trimming removed 2 bases at V and 10 bases at J, with 12 bases between. The CDR3 loop reads CASSYAGRRSPLHF. CDR3 bases: TGTGCCAGCAGTTACGCGGGGAGGAGATCACCCCTCCACTTT.

The chain is built from TRBV7-9 and TRBJ2-4; 7 bases line up with TRBD1. J gave up 7 bases and V 1 base, and 10 bases lay outside the gene matches. CDR1 and CDR2 from the germline V gene are SEHNR and FQNEAQ (reference sequence). The length of the CDR3 is 16 residues. CDR3: CASSLGRGRGSNIQYF. The CDR3 DNA follows: TGTGCCAGCAGCTTAGGACGGGGCAGGGGGTCCAACATTCAGTACTTC.

This chain connects TRBV5-1 to TRBJ1-1, with 7 bases lining up with TRBD1. Germline V gene lookup returns CDR1 SGHRS and CDR2 YFSETQ. Unmatched junction bases numbered 4, after V lost 4 bases and J lost 1 base. This CDR3 comprises 14 residues. This chain's CDR3 is CASSIGTANTEAFF. In DNA, the CDR3 is TGCGCCAGCAGCATAGGGACAGCGAACACTGAAGCTTTCTTT.

The chain couples TRBV19 to TRBJ2-6; D remains unclear. V gave up 5 bases and J gave up 4 bases, with 9 bases separating them. The germline V gene has CDR1 LNHDA and CDR2 SQIVND (reference sequence). This CDR3 has 14 residues. As DNA, the CDR3 is TGTGCCAGTAGTGCTGCGTTAGGGGCCAACGTCCTGACTTTC. Translating it yields CASSAALGANVLTF.

The chain uses TRBV6-5 and TRBJ2-7, with D maybe TRBD1 (5 bases). The CDR3 loop spans 13 amino acids. Trimming took off 0 bases at V and 8 bases at J, with 11 bases between the two ends. CDR1 and CDR2 from the germline V gene are MNHEY and SVGAGI. The CDR3 is CASSYSPDRKQYF. DNA for the CDR3: TGTGCCAGCAGTTACTCCCCTGACAGAAAGCAGTACTTC.

As regards this clone: An end of the junction differs from the germline gene, which may be a read error. J is TRBJ1-1 and V is TRBV6-1; TRBD1 aligns across 7 bases. CDR3 size: 14 residues. Per germline, CDR1 MNHNS and CDR2 SASEGT. The chain's CDR3 is CASTEQGRDTEAFF. The CDR3 DNA is TGTGCCAGCACTGAACAGGGGCGGGACACTGAAGCTTTCTTT.

V gene TRBV9 combines with J gene TRBJ2-7; unclear D gene. The CDR3 is 13 amino acids. The V gene's germline CDR1 is SGDLS and CDR2 YYNGEE. Trimming stripped 3 bases from V and 0 bases from J, with 7 bases between. Here the CDR3 DNA reads TGTGCCAGCAGCGGGGCAAGCTCCTACGAGCAGTACTTC. Its translation is CASSGASSYEQYF.

This clone was found a few times. The chain recombines TRBV6-1 with TRBJ1-2, with TRBD1 matching over 7 bases. Germline V CDR1 and CDR2: MNHNS, SASEGT. The V and J ends lost 2 bases and 4 bases, in that order; junction bases with no gene match: 7. The CDR3 runs 15 residues. The CDR3 DNA is TGTGCCAGCAGTGAACTGACAGGGTTTAGCTATGGCTACACCTTC. Its translation is CASSELTGFSYGYTF.

V usage is TRBV28 and J usage is TRBJ2-1; possibly TRBD1 for D (6 bases). Trimming removed 6 bases at V and 8 bases at J, with 14 bases between. In germline, CDR1 is MDHEN, CDR2 SYDVKM. This CDR3 is built from 13 residues. CDR3 DNA sequence: TGTGCCAGCAGCCCTCAGGGGTATGATGAGCAGTTCTTC. Amino acids: CASSPQGYDEQFF.

This chain uses TRBV7-3 with TRBJ2-5, with 7 nucleotides matching TRBD1. Per germline, CDR1 SGHTA and CDR2 FQGTGA. The CDR3 runs 18 residues. V was clipped by 2 bases and J by 5 bases; unmatched bases: 17. CDR3 residues: CASSLYDPRQGDGETQYF. DNA of the CDR3: TGTGCCAGCAGCTTATACGATCCACGACAGGGAGATGGGGAGACCCAGTACTTC.

This clone was seen just once. The rearrangement uses TRBV19 and TRBJ2-1; TRBD2 might be the D (5 bases). From germline, CDR1 is LNHDA and CDR2 SQIVND (reference sequence). This CDR3 comprises 17 residues. Trimming took off 4 bases at V and 2 bases at J, with 18 bases between the two ends. The CDR3 DNA is TGTGCCAGTAGTACACAAGGAGTAGCGAGCCCCTACAATGAGCAGTTCTTC. Protein sequence: CASSTQGVASPYNEQFF.

The chain is built from TRBV5-6 and TRBJ2-7; D not certain. The V gene's germline CDR1 is SGHDT and CDR2 YYEEEE. CDR3 length: 15 amino acids. Deletions cut 5 bases from V and 0 bases from J, with 15 bases between. The CDR3 loop is CASRPGVLSSYEQYF. The DNA of the CDR3 is TGTGCCAGCAGACCCGGAGTCCTGAGCTCCTACGAGCAGTACTTC.

The chain couples TRBV6-1 to TRBJ2-1; 9 bases agree with TRBD2. V was pared by 7 bases and J by 8 bases, with 6 bases of the junction left unmatched. CDR1 is MNHNS and CDR2 is SASEGT in the germline V gene. CDR3 size: 13 residues. CDR3 residues: CASILSGGHEQFF. As DNA, the CDR3 is TGTGCCAGCATCTTGAGCGGGGGGCATGAGCAGTTCTTC.